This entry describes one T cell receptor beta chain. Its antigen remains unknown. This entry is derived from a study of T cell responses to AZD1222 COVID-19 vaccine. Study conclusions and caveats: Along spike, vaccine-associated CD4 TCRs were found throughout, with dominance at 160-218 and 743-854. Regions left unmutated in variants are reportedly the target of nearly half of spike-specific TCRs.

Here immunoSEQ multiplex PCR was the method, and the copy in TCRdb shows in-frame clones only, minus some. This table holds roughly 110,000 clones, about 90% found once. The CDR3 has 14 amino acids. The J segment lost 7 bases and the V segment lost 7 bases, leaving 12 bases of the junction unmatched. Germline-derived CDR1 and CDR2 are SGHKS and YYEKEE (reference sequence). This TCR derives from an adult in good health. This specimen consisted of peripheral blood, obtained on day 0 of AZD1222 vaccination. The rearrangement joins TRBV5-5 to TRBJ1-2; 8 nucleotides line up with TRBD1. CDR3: CASGPGQGEGGYTF. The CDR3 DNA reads TGTGCCAGCGGCCCCGGACAGGGCGAGGGTGGCTACACCTTC.